This T cell receptor beta chain was captured in a study (dated by TCRdb to the mid-2010s). About the full investigation: The study set out to test whether tumor-infiltrating Tregs in breast cancer get recruited from blood Tregs or are instead converted in situ from other CD4+ T cell subsets.

From the cysteine through the phenylalanine, the CDR3 covers 16 amino acids. The DNA shown is the 48-base CDR3, in frame from base 1. CDR1 SGHRS and CDR2 YFSETQ were looked up in the germline V gene. The junction shows trimming of 1 base on V and 7 bases on J, plus 18 bases between the germline ends. Full-length TCR variable regions were amplified by 5' RACE PCR with constant-region reverse primers, followed by semi-nested PCR with Nested Universal Primer A. Using the ReliaPrep RNA Cell Miniprep System, total RNA was extracted, and the SMARTer RACE 5'/3' Kit was then used to reverse transcribe the RNA into 5'RACE-ready cDNA. An Illumina MiSeq was used to sequence the full-length TCR alpha and beta libraries, which had been barcoded with multiplex adaptors. The published analysis was carried out like this. For each of nine subset-tissue groups, sequencing data from the five patients were pooled, and the groups were compared by unsupervised clustering of TCR gene usage. The Morisita-Horn index, with shared sequences weighted by their contribution to each repertoire, was used to calculate repertoire similarity. Using fastp at Q25 and MiXCR, TCRdb reprocessed the public reads and kept productive beta chains. Identical CDR3 proteins give one entry, which carries the most common genes and DNA. The V and J calls and clone size come from TCRdb's table, not from the authors' own analysis. This sample gives roughly 56,000 distinct CDR3 sequences in total; 25% to 30% of them show up just once. The ten top clones hold 2.3% of the sample.

To purify naive CD4+ T cells, the Miltenyi Naive CD4+ T Cell Isolation kit was used, and CD25 microbeads served to deplete Tregs. Tregs, naive and memory CD4+ T cells from tumor, blood and ipsilateral draining lymph nodes of 5 or 6 breast cancer patients underwent full-length TCR alpha and beta sequencing. Tumor tissue and lymph nodes obtained from ipsilateral axillary dissection were perfused with PBS, minced and then digested with collagenase I and hyaluronidase. A purity exceeding 90% was confirmed by FACS for the sorted cell populations. Study-wide findings and limitations: The larger-cohort validation was restricted to a single TCR beta V-J rearrangement rather than whole repertoires. The greatest overlap of tumor-infiltrating Treg TCR alpha and beta sequences was observed with tumor naive CD4+ T cells, followed by blood naive CD4+ T cells. Tumor memory CD4+ T cell TCR gene usage was found to cluster with blood and lymph node memory CD4+ cells and with lymph node naive CD4+ cells.

This clonotype has just a few counts. Its antigen target is currently unknown. Base qualities were left out, and no much larger clone turns up one base away. The origin of this receptor is a female donor with breast cancer. The chain links TRBV5-1 with TRBJ2-1; no D gene can be assigned with confidence. Input material: tumor-infiltrating naive CD4+ T cells sorted from the breast tumor. The cell subset or site label corresponds to: naive CD4+ T cells, CD4+CD45RA+CD25-. At the DNA level, the sequence is TGCGCCAGCAGCTTGTTTTTGCGGTCTACCGGGAATGAGCAGTTCTTC. The encoded protein is CASSLFLRSTGNEQFF.